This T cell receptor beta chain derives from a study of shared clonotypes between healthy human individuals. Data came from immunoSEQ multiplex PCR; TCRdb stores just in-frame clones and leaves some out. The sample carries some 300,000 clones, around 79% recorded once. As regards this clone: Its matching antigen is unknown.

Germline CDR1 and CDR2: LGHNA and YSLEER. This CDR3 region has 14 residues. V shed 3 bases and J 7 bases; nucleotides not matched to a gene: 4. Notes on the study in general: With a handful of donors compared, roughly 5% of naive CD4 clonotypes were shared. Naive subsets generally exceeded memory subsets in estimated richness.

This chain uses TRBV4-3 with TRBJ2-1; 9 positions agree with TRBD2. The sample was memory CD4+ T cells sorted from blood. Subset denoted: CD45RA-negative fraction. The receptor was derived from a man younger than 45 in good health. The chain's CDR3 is CASSHAGGVNEQFF. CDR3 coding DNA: TGCGCCAGCAGCCATGCGGGAGGGGTAAATGAGCAGTTCTTC.